Presented here are 28 T cell receptor beta chains from one specimen sequenced in a study of blood T cell repertoires in COVID-19. The assay was immunoSEQ multiplex PCR, and TCRdb's table has in-frame clones only and misses some. This table holds 30,000 to 40,000 clones, 80% found once. Input material: peripheral blood. The origin of the receptors is a woman aged 70-85 years with acute or convalescent COVID-19.

This clone was seen a handful of times. The chain employs TRBV3-1 (or the pseudogene TRBV3-2) and TRBJ2-3; D may be TRBD2 (6 bases). V lost 3 bases to trimming and J lost 8 bases, with 12 bases between them. CDR1 and CDR2 (germline): LGHDT, YNNKEL (reference sequence). The CDR3 is made up of 13 amino acids. In DNA form, the CDR3 reads TGTGCCAGCAGCCAGGAGGGTCAAGGTACGCAGTATTTT. Translating gives CASSQEGQGTQYF.

The rearrangement joins TRBV3-1 (or the pseudogene TRBV3-2) to TRBJ1-4; 9 bases map to TRBD1. The ends lost 1 base at V and 6 bases at J; junction bases unmatched: 3. The CDR3 loop spans 15 amino acids. The germline V gene encodes CDR1 LGHDT and CDR2 YNNKEL (reference sequence). The CDR3 DNA sequence: TGTGCCAGCAGCCAAGCTCGGGACAGGGATGAAAAACTGTTTTTT. Amino acid sequence: CASSQARDRDEKLFF.

The chain combines TRBV24-1 with TRBJ2-5, with D perhaps TRBD1 (5 bases). Per germline, CDR1 KGHDR and CDR2 SFDVKD. The CDR3 totals 14 residues. The V end was cut by 6 bases, the J end by 1 base, with 11 bases between. In nucleotides, the CDR3 is TGTGCCACCAGTCGATTGGACACCCAAGAGACCCAGTACTTC. It codes for CATSRLDTQETQYF.

The chain is built from TRBV3-1 (or the pseudogene TRBV3-2) and TRBJ1-3; D unresolved. Trimming shortened V by 4 bases and J by 4 bases, and 14 bases separated the two germline ends. CDR3 length: 15 residues. Germline V CDR1 and CDR2: LGHDT, YNNKEL (reference sequence). Written as DNA, the CDR3 is TGTGCCAGCAGCCCCGGTCCCGTCGGGGGAAACACCATATATTTT. Protein product: CASSPGPVGGNTIYF.

The chain employs TRBV29-1 and TRBJ2-7, with 9 positions matching TRBD1. The CDR3 totals 12 residues. The ends lost 7 bases at V and 6 bases at J; junction bases unmatched: 7. Per germline, CDR1 SQVTM and CDR2 ANQGSEA. For the CDR3, the DNA is TGCAGCGGAGGGACAGGGAATCGCGAGCAGTACTTC. It specifies CSGGTGNREQYF.

The chain couples TRBV5-4 to TRBJ2-3; 12 nucleotides align to TRBD2. Looked up from germline, CDR1 is SGHNT and CDR2 is YYREEE (reference sequence). J gave up 1 base and V 2 bases, and 5 bases lay outside the gene matches. The CDR3 consists of 17 residues. CDR3 region: CASSLASGGAGTDTQYF. The CDR3 DNA reads TGTGCCAGCAGCTTAGCTAGCGGGGGGGCTGGCACAGATACGCAGTATTTT. The full variable domain, rest sourced from reference TRBV5-4 and TRBJ2-3, is ETGVTQSPTHLIKTRGQQVTLRCSSQSGHNTVSWYQQALGQGPQFIFQYYREEENGRGNFPPRFSGLQFPNYSSELNVNALELDDSALYLCASSLASGGAGTDTQYFGPGTRLTVL.

The rearrangement joins TRBV18 to TRBJ1-6; TRBD1 matches 8 bases. Per germline, CDR1 KGHSH and CDR2 LQKENI. This CDR3 contains 14 residues. V was pared by 4 bases and J by 7 bases, with 3 bases of the junction left unmatched. CDR3 sequence reads: CASSLTGENSPLHF. CDR3 coding DNA: TGTGCCAGCTCACTGACAGGGGAGAATTCACCCCTCCACTTT.

V gene TRBV18 combines with J gene TRBJ2-7; 9 nucleotides align to TRBD2. V lost 1 base, J lost 2 bases, and 3 bases stayed unmatched. The CDR3 covers 15 residues. Germline loops: CDR1 KGHSH, CDR2 LQKENI. This CDR3 is CASSPLAGAPYEQYF. CDR3 coding DNA: TGTGCCAGCTCACCACTAGCGGGAGCCCCCTACGAGCAGTACTTC.

J is TRBJ2-7 and V is TRBV5-1, with TRBD2 identical over 12 bases. The CDR3 runs 15 residues. J lost 5 bases, V lost 4 bases, and 7 bases had no gene match. Germline-derived CDR1 and CDR2 are SGHRS and YFSETQ. CDR3 coding DNA: TGCGCCAGCAGCAAGACTAGCGGGAGTTCCAACGAGCAGTACTTC. It yields the protein CASSKTSGSSNEQYF.

V usage is TRBV24-1 and J usage is TRBJ2-1, with D unresolved. Trimming stripped 4 bases from V and 0 bases from J, with 12 bases between. The CDR3 is 16 amino acids. Germline loops: CDR1 KGHDR, CDR2 SFDVKD. The CDR3 region has the DNA TGTGCCACCAGTGACCCTAGTGGCAGCTCCTACAATGAGCAGTTCTTC. It is translated as CATSDPSGSSYNEQFF.

This chain uses TRBV5-1 with TRBJ2-5; D gene uncertain. Trimming pared 6 bases from V and 1 base from J, leaving 16 bases between. Germline lookup yields CDR1 SGHRS and CDR2 YFSETQ. This CDR3 is 15 amino acids long. In nucleotides, the CDR3 is TGCGCCAGCACCCCGGTGATGTCCGGCCAAGAGACCCAGTACTTC. This gives the protein CASTPVMSGQETQYF.

CDR3 coding DNA: TGTGCCAGCAGTCGCTCCGGGACTAGCAGGACCGGGGAGCTGTTTTTT. Translating it yields CASSRSGTSRTGELFF. The chain links TRBV7-9 to TRBJ2-2; 9 bases agree with TRBD2. Germline CDR1 is SEHNR and CDR2 is FQNEAQ (reference sequence). This CDR3 comprises 16 residues. With V trimmed by 6 bases and J by 5 bases, 10 bases remained unmatched.

CDR3 DNA: TGTGCCAGCAGCCAAGACGGCCTAGCGGGGCTCCAAGAGACCCAGTACTTC. It is translated as CASSQDGLAGLQETQYF. The genes are TRBV3-1 (or the pseudogene TRBV3-2) and TRBJ2-5; 9 bases are a match to TRBD2. This CDR3 has 17 amino acids. Germline CDR1 reads LGHDT; CDR2 reads YNNKEL (reference sequence). The ends lost 0 bases at V and 1 base at J; junction bases unmatched: 6.

J is TRBJ1-2 and V is TRBV10-3, with D possibly TRBD1 on 6 matching bases. Between the trimmed V and J ends, which lost 3 bases and 4 bases, there was a span of 15 bases. Germline CDR1 ENHRY, CDR2 SYGVKD. CDR3 length equals 15 residues. The CDR3 DNA is TGTGCCATCAGTGATGGGGGGGCCGGAGGCTATGGCTACACCTTC. Translated, it gives CAISDGGAGGYGYTF.

CDR3 DNA: TGTGCCAGCAGGCGGGACAGTTCCTACGAGCAGTACTTC. Its protein product is CASRRDSSYEQYF. V usage is TRBV7-9 and J usage is TRBJ2-7, with D possibly matching TRBD1 (7 bases). The CDR3 covers 13 residues. The V end was cut by 6 bases, the J end by 1 base, with 10 bases between. The germline V gene encodes CDR1 SEHNR and CDR2 FQNEAQ (reference sequence). Full variable domain (missing parts from reference TRBV7-9 and TRBJ2-7): DTGVSQNPRHKITKRGQNVTFRCDPISEHNRLYWYRQTLGQGPEFLTYFQNEAQLEKSRLLSDRFSAERPKGSFSTLEIQRTEQGDSAMYLCASRRDSSYEQYFGPGTRLTVT.

The chain joins TRBV28 to TRBJ2-1, with 8 bases that match TRBD2. The CDR3 sequence is 14 residues long. Per the germline V gene, CDR1 is MDHEN and CDR2 is SYDVKM. The junction had 5 bases not matched to a gene; V was cut back by 5 bases and J by 5 bases. The CDR3 reads CASSRTSFDNEQFF. In DNA form, the CDR3 reads TGTGCCAGCAGTAGGACTAGCTTCGACAATGAGCAGTTCTTC. Full variable domain (remainder filled in from reference TRBV28 and TRBJ2-1): DVKVTQSSRYLVKRTGEKVFLECVQDMDHENMFWYRQDPGLGLRLIYFSYDVKMKEKGDIPEGYSVSREKKERFSLILESASTNQTSMYLCASSRTSFDNEQFFGPGTRLTVL.

This chain uses TRBV4-2 with TRBJ2-3, with D hard to call. Between the trimmed V and J ends, which lost 0 bases and 0 bases, there was a span of 19 bases. The CDR3 covers 19 residues. Germline-derived CDR1 and CDR2 are LGHNA and YNFKEQ. CDR3 protein: CASSQEFVAGGGSTDTQYF. The CDR3 region has the DNA TGTGCCAGCAGCCAAGAGTTTGTGGCCGGTGGCGGAAGCACAGATACGCAGTATTTT.

The chain uses TRBV19 and TRBJ2-4, with 8 bases matching TRBD2. The CDR3 runs 12 residues. V shed 6 bases and J 8 bases; nucleotides not matched to a gene: 3. CDR1 and CDR2 from the germline V gene are LNHDA and SQIVND (reference sequence). CDR3 DNA: TGTGCCAGTAGACCCGGGGGGGACATTCAGTACTTC. This sequence encodes CASRPGGDIQYF.

The chain couples TRBV6-5 to TRBJ2-5, with 12 bases aligning to TRBD2. After removal of 10 bases from V and 5 bases from J, the junction contained 8 bases not matched to a gene. The CDR3 contains 14 residues. Germline V CDR1 and CDR2: MNHEY, SVGAGI. The CDR3, as DNA: TGTGCCATCACCGGGACTAGCGGGTACGAGACCCAGTACTTC. It codes for CAITGTSGYETQYF.

The V gene is TRBV4-2, the J gene TRBJ2-1; no clear D gene. CDR1 is LGHNA, CDR2 YNFKEQ, per germline. This CDR3 region has 15 residues. V gave up 1 base and J gave up 2 bases, with 9 bases separating them. CDR3 nucleotides: TGTGCCAGCAGCCAAGTTGCGGCAACCTACAATGAGCAGTTCTTC. Translating it yields CASSQVAATYNEQFF.

V gene TRBV28 combines with J gene TRBJ2-5; 8 bases are a match to TRBD1. V shed 2 bases and J 5 bases; nucleotides not matched to a gene: 10. Germline V CDR1 and CDR2: MDHEN, SYDVKM. The CDR3 has 16 residues. The CDR3 sequence is CASSLEGQGARETQYF. The CDR3 DNA reads as TGTGCCAGCAGTTTAGAGGGTCAGGGGGCTCGGGAGACCCAGTACTTC. Supplemented by reference TRBV28 and TRBJ2-5, the full variable domain reads DVKVTQSSRYLVKRTGEKVFLECVQDMDHENMFWYRQDPGLGLRLIYFSYDVKMKEKGDIPEGYSVSREKKERFSLILESASTNQTSMYLCASSLEGQGARETQYFGPGTRLLVL.

The chain employs TRBV2 and TRBJ2-5; D call uncertain. V lost 4 bases to trimming and J lost 2 bases, with 11 bases between them. The CDR3 extends over 14 amino acids. Germline V gene sequence: CDR1 SNHLY, CDR2 FYNNEI. Here the CDR3 reads CASSVGGDQETQYF. CDR3 bases: TGTGCCAGCAGTGTCGGTGGAGATCAAGAGACCCAGTACTTC.

V and J are TRBV7-2 and TRBJ1-2, with a possible D match to TRBD1 (6 bases). Per the germline V gene, CDR1 is SGHTA and CDR2 is FQGNSA. This CDR3 has 13 residues. With 5 bases removed from V and 5 bases from J, the gap between germline ends came to 12 bases. The CDR3: CASSGQGKYGYTF. The CDR3, as DNA: TGTGCCAGCAGCGGTCAGGGGAAATATGGCTACACCTTC.

This clone was counted only a few times. The CDR3 reads CAISEAAGTVLNEKLFF. DNA of the CDR3: TGTGCCATCAGTGAGGCCGCTGGTACAGTCCTAAATGAAAAACTGTTTTTT. The gene calls are TRBV10-3 and TRBJ1-4; D not resolved. This CDR3 comprises 17 residues. The germline V and J ends were trimmed by 2 bases and 5 bases, with 18 bases remaining between them. Germline CDR1 and CDR2: ENHRY and SYGVKD.

The rearrangement links TRBV6-5 to TRBJ2-1, with TRBD2 as a possible D gene (5 bases). The CDR3 spans 15 residues. From germline, CDR1 is MNHEY and CDR2 SVGAGI. V lost 2 bases and J 6 bases, leaving 14 bases between the germline ends. The CDR3 loop is CASSYGLASSNEQFF. The CDR3 nucleotides are TGTGCCAGCAGTTACGGGCTAGCAAGTTCCAATGAGCAGTTCTTC.

This clone occurred once. The genes are TRBV5-1 and TRBJ2-7; 7 bases align to TRBD1. This CDR3 region has 12 residues. The germline gives CDR1 SGHRS, CDR2 YFSETQ. The ends lost 4 bases at V and 6 bases at J; junction bases unmatched: 4. CDR3 sequence (DNA): TGCGCCAGCAGCCCCGGGACAGCCGAGCAGTACTTC. Translating it yields CASSPGTAEQYF.

This chain joins TRBV7-9 and TRBJ2-7; tentatively, D is TRBD2 (6 bases). The germline V and J ends were trimmed by 1 base and 4 bases, with 14 bases remaining between them. CDR3 length: 15 residues. Germline-derived CDR1 and CDR2 are SEHNR and FQNEAQ (reference sequence). DNA for the CDR3: TGTGCCAGCAGCTTAGGCTTAAGCGGGTATTACGAGCAGTACTTC. It codes for CASSLGLSGYYEQYF.

The chain recombines TRBV5-5 with TRBJ2-7; TRBD2 matches 9 bases. V was clipped by 1 base and J by 4 bases; unmatched bases: 12. This CDR3 is built from 17 residues. Germline V CDR1 and CDR2: SGHKS, YYEKEE (reference sequence). This CDR3 reads CASSLRYLRGGKYEQYF. Here the CDR3 DNA reads TGTGCCAGCAGCTTGCGTTATTTGCGGGGGGGCAAATACGAGCAGTACTTC.